This T cell receptor beta chain was obtained from a study of cytomegalovirus exposure and HLA in healthy donors. CDR1 is SQVTM, CDR2 ANQGSEA, per germline. The CDR3 is 14 amino acids. Trimming left V 0 bases short and J 1 base short, with 9 bases between. The study drew the donors from its approximately 110-subject validation cohort, separate from the 666-subject first cohort. Overall study results and limits: One later analysis, an examination of the 120 validation repertoires, found that first-cohort TCR clusters tended to co-occur in them. Reports credit the classifier with highly specific, highly sensitive diagnosis of cytomegalovirus status.

Only in-frame clones appear in the TCRdb table, and some are missing; sequencing was by immunoSEQ multiplex PCR. Here the sample spans 350,000 or so clones, approximately 90% being singletons. As concerns this clone: The antigen is unknown.

The sample comprised PBMCs. The sequence came from a woman in her late teens or twenties in good health and CMV-seronegative. This rearrangement joins TRBV29-1 to TRBJ1-1; D is unclear. Here the CDR3 DNA reads TGCAGCGTTGAAGATGAGTGGGCGAACACTGAAGCTTTCTTT. Encoded protein: CSVEDEWANTEAFF.